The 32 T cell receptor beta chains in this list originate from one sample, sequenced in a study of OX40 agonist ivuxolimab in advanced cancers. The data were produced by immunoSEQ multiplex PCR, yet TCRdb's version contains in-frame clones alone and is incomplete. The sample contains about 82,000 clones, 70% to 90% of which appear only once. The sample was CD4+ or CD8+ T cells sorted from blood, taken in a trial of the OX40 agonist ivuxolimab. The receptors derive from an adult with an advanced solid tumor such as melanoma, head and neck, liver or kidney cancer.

CDR3: CASISPGLTGELFF. The CDR3 DNA is TGTGCCAGCATTAGTCCAGGGCTCACCGGGGAGCTGTTTTTT. The chain uses TRBV28 and TRBJ2-2, with D possibly matching TRBD1 (5 bases). Germline assignment: CDR1 MDHEN and CDR2 SYDVKM. Trimming stripped 7 bases from V and 4 bases from J, with 13 bases between. The CDR3 consists of 14 residues. Filled out from reference TRBV28 and TRBJ2-2, the complete variable domain reads DVKVTQSSRYLVKRTGEKVFLECVQDMDHENMFWYRQDPGLGLRLIYFSYDVKMKEKGDIPEGYSVSREKKERFSLILESASTNQTSMYLCASISPGLTGELFFGEGSRLTVL.

The CDR3 reads CASSQDWGRLGSQHF. Here the CDR3 DNA reads TGTGCCAGCAGCCAAGATTGGGGACGGCTCGGTTCCCAGCATTTT. This chain uses TRBV4-2 with TRBJ1-5; perhaps TRBD1 as D (5 bases). The CDR3 is 15 amino acids. Per germline, CDR1 LGHNA and CDR2 YNFKEQ. Trimming removed 0 bases from V and 11 bases from J, with 17 bases in between.

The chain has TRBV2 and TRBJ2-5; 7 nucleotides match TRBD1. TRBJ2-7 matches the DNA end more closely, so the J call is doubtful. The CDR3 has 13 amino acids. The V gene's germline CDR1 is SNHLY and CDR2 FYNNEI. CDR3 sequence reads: CASTGGLEYEQYF. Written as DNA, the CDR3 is TGTGCCAGCACAGGGGGATTGGAATACGAGCAGTACTTC.

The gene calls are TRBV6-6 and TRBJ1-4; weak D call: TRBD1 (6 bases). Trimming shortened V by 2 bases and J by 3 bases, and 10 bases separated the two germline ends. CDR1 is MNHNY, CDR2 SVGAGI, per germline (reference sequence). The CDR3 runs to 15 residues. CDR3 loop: CASSYTGTPNEKLFF. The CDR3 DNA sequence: TGTGCCAGCAGTTACACCGGGACACCTAATGAAAAACTGTTTTTT.

The CDR3 DNA sequence: TGTGCCAGCAGTCTCGCCGGGACTAGTGGTGCAGATACGCAGTATTTT. Its protein product is CASSLAGTSGADTQYF. The rearrangement uses TRBV5-5 and TRBJ2-3, with 8 bases fitting TRBD2. CDR1 SGHKS and CDR2 YYEKEE come from the germline V gene (reference sequence). The CDR3 runs 16 residues. The V segment lost 5 bases and the J segment 4 bases; nucleotides outside the gene matches: 12. The full variable domain, in which reference TRBV5-5 and TRBJ2-3 provide the parts outside the CDR3, is DAGVTQSPTHLIKTRGQQVTLRCSPISGHKSVSWYQQVLGQGPQFIFQYYEKEERGRGNFPDRFSARQFPNYSSELNVNALLLGDSALYLCASSLAGTSGADTQYFGPGTRLTVL.

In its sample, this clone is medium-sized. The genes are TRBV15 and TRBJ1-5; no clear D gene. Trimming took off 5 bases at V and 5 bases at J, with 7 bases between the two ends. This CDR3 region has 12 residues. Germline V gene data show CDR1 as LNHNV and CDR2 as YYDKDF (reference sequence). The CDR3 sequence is CATSVNHQPQHF. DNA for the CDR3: TGTGCCACCAGCGTGAACCATCAGCCCCAGCATTTT.

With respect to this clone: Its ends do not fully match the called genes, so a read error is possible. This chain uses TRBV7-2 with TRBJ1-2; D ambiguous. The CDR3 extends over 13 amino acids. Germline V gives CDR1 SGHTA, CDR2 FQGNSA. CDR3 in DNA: TGTGCCAGCAGCTCGTTGCGACCCGACGGGCTTGGTTTC. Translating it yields CASSSLRPDGLGF.

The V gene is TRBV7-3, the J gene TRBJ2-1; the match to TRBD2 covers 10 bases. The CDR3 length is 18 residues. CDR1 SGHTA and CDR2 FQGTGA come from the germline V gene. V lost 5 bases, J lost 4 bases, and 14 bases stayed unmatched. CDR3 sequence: CASSPKGSSGRYYNEQFF. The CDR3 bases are TGTGCCAGCAGCCCTAAGGGGTCTAGCGGGAGATATTACAATGAGCAGTTCTTC.

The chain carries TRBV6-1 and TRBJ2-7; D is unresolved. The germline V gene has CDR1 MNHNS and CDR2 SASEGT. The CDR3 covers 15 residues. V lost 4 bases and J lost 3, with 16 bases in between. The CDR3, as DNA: TGTGCCAGCAGTGCAACAGCCCTCGGGTTCTACGAGCAGTACTTC. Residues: CASSATALGFYEQYF.

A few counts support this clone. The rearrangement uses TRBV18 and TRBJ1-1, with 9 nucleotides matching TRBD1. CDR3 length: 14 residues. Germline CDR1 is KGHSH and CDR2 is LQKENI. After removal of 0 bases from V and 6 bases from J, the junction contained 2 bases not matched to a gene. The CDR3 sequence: CASSPPGQGAEAFF. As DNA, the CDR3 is TGTGCCAGCTCACCACCGGGACAGGGCGCTGAAGCTTTCTTT.

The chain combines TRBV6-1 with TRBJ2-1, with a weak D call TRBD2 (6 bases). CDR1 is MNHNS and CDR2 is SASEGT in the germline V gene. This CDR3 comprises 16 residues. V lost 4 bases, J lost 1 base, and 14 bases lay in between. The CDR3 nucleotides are TGTGCCAGCAGTGTCGGGCGGGACCGGTCCTACAATGAGCAGTTCTTC. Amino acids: CASSVGRDRSYNEQFF.

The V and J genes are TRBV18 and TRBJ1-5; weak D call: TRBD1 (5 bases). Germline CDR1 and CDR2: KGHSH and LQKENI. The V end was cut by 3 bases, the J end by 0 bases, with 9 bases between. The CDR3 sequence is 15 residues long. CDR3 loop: CASSPQQGSNQPQHF. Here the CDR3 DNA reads TGTGCCAGCTCACCTCAGCAGGGTAGCAATCAGCCCCAGCATTTT.

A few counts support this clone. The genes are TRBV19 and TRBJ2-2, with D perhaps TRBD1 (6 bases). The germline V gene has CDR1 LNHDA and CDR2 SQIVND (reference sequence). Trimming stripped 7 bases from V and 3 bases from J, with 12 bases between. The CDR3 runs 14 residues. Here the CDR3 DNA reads TGTGCCAGTATCAGGGGCTTGTACACCGGGGAGCTGTTTTTT. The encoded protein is CASIRGLYTGELFF.

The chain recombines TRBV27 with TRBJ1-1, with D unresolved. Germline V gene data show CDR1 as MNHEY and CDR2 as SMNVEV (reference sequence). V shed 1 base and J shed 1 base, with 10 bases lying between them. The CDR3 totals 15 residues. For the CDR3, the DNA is TGTGCCAGCAGTTTATGGGGAGGAGGGAACACTGAAGCTTTCTTT. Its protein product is CASSLWGGGNTEAFF.

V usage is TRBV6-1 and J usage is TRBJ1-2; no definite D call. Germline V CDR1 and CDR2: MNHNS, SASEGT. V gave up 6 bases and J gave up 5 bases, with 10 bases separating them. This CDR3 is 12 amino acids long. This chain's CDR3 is CASSVTDYGYTF. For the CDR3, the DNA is TGTGCCAGCAGCGTGACTGATTATGGCTACACCTTC.

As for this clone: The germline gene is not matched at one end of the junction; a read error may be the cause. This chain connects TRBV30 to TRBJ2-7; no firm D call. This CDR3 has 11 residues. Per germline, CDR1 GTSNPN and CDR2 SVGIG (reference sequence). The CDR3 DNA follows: TGTGCCTCGAGTGGATCCTACGAGCAGTACTTC. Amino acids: CASSGSYEQYF.

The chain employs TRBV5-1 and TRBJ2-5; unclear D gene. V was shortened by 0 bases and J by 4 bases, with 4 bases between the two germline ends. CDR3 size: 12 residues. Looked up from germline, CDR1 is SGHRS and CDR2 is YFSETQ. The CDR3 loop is CASSLDLETQYF. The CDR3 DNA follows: TGCGCCAGCAGCTTGGATTTAGAGACCCAGTACTTC.

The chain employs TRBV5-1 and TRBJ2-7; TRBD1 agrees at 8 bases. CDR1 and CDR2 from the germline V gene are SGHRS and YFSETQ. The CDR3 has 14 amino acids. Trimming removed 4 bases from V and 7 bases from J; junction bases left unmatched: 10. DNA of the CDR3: TGCGCCAGCAGCGTCGGACAGGGCCGGGAGGAGCAGTACTTC. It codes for CASSVGQGREEQYF.

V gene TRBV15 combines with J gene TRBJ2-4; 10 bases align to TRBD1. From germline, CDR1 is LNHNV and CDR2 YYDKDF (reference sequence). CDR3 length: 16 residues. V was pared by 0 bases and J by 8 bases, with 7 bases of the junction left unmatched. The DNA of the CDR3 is TGTGCCACCAGCAGAGAACCAGGACAGGGGGGTTACATTCAGTACTTC. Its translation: CATSREPGQGGYIQYF.

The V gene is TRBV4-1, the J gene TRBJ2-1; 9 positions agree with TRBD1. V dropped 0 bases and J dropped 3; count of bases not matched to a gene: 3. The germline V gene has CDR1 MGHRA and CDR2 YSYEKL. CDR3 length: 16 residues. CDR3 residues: CASSQDSGQGYNEQFF. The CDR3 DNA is TGCGCCAGCAGCCAAGACTCGGGACAGGGCTACAATGAGCAGTTCTTC.

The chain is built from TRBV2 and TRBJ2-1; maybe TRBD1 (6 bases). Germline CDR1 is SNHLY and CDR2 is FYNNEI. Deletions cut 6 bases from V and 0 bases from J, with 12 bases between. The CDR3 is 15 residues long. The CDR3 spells CASSPGVGSYNEQFF. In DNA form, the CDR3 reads TGTGCCAGCAGCCCAGGGGTGGGCTCCTACAATGAGCAGTTCTTC.

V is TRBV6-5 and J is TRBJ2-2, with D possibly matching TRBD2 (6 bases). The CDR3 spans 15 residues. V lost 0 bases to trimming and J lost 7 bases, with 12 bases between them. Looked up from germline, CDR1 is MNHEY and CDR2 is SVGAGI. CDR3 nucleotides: TGTGCCAGCAGTTACTCTGGGACTCAGAACGGGGAGCTGTTTTTT. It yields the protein CASSYSGTQNGELFF.

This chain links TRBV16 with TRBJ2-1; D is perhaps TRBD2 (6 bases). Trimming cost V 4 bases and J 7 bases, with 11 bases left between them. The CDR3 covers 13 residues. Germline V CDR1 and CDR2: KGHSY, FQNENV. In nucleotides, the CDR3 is TGTGCCAGCAGCCCTCAGGAGGGGAATGAGCAGTTCTTC. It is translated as CASSPQEGNEQFF.

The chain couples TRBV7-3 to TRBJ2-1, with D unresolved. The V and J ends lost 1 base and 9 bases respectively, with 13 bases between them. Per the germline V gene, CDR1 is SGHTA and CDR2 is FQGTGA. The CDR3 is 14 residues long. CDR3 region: CASSLNPTPSEQFF. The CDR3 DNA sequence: TGTGCCAGCAGCTTAAACCCCACGCCGAGTGAGCAGTTCTTC.

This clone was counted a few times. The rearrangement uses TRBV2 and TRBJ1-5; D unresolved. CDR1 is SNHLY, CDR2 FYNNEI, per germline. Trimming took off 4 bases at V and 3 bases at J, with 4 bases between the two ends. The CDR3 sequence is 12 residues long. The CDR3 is CASSVDNQPQHF. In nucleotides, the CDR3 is TGTGCCAGCAGTGTTGACAATCAGCCCCAGCATTTT.

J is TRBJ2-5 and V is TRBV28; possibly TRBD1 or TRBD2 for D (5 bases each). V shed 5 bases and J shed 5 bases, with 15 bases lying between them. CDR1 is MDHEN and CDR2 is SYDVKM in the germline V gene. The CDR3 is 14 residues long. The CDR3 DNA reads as TGTGCCAGCAGTCCTTTAACGGGGCTTGAGACCCAGTACTTC. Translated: CASSPLTGLETQYF.

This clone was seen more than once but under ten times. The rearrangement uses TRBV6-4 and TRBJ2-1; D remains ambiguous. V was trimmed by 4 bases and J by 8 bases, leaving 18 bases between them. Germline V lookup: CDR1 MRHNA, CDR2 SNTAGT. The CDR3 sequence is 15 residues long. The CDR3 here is CASSAEPASTHEQFF. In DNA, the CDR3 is TGTGCCAGCAGTGCCGAACCGGCATCAACCCATGAGCAGTTCTTC.

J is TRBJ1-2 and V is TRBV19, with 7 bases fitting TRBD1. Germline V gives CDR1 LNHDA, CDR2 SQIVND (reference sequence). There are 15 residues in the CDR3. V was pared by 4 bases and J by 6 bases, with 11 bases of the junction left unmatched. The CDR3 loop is CASSRGGGVGNGYTF. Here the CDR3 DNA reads TGTGCCAGTAGTAGAGGGGGCGGTGTTGGGAATGGCTACACCTTC.

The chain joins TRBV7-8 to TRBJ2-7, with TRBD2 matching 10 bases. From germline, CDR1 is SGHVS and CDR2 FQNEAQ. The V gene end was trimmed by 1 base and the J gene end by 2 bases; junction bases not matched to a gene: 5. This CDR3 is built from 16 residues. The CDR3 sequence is CASSLVLAGDPYEQYF. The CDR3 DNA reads TGTGCCAGCAGCTTAGTGCTAGCGGGAGATCCCTACGAGCAGTACTTC.

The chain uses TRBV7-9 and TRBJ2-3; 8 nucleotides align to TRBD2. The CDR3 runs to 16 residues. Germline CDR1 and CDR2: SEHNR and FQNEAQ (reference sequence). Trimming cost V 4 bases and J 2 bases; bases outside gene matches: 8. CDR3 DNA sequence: TGTGCCAGCAGCTCCCCTAGCGGGCCCATCACAGATACGCAGTATTTT. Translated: CASSSPSGPITDTQYF. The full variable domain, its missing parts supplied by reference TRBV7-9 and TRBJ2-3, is DTGVSQNPRHKITKRGQNVTFRCDPISEHNRLYWYRQTLGQGPEFLTYFQNEAQLEKSRLLSDRFSAERPKGSFSTLEIQRTEQGDSAMYLCASSSPSGPITDTQYFGPGTRLTVL.

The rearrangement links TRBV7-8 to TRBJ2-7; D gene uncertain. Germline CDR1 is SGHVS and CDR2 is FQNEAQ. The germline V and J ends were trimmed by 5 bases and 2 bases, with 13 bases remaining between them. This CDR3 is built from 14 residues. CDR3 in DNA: TGTGCCAGCAGCCCCCCCTACGAGCCCTACGAGCAGTACTTC. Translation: CASSPPYEPYEQYF.

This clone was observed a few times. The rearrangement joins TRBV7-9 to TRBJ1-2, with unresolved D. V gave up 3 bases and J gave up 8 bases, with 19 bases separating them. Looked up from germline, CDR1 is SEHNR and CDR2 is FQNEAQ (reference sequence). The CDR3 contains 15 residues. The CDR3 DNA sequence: TGTGCCAGCAGCTTGGTGGACGCGGCGATAGTAGGCTACACCTTC. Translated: CASSLVDAAIVGYTF.